This TCR beta chain was identified in a study of cytomegalovirus exposure and HLA in healthy donors. This PCR relied on a set of 60 Vbeta primers and 13 Jbeta primers. Clones were sequenced by immunoSEQ multiplex PCR, and TCRdb holds only the in-frame ones, with some missing. Of around 70,000 clones listed, 75% are singletons. Study outcomes and limitations: Further analysis, carried out later, found HLA-associated TCR beta chains more clonally expanded than equally common other chains.

Points on this clone: The antigen remains unidentified.

Germline CDR1 and CDR2: WSHSY and SAAADI. The CDR3 sequence is 14 residues long. V lost 6 bases and J lost 6, with 18 bases in between. The J gene is TRBJ2-7, the V gene TRBV10-2, with D possibly matching TRBD1 (6 bases). Sequenced: PBMCs. The receptor was isolated from a man in his sixties or seventies in good health and CMV-seronegative. The CDR3 DNA is TGCGCCAGCAGCCTCGGGACACCTCTACCCGAGCAGTACTTC. Protein sequence: CASSLGTPLPEQYF.